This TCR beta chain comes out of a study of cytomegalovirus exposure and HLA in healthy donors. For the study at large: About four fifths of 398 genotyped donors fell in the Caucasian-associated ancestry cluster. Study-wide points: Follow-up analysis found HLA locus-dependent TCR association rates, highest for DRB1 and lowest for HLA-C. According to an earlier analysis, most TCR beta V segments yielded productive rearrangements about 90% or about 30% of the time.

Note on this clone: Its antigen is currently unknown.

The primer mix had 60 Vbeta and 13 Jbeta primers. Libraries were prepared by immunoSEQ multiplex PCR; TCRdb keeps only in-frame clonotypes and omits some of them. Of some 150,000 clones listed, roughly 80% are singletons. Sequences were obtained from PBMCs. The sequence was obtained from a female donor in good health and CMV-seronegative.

This CDR3 is CASSPIWAGDTEAFF. In nucleotides, the CDR3 is TGTGCCAGCAGCCCCATTTGGGCAGGTGACACTGAAGCTTTCTTT. This rearrangement joins TRBV7-2 to TRBJ1-1, with D unclear. The CDR3 loop spans 15 amino acids. V was shortened by 5 bases and J by 3 bases, with 16 bases between the two germline ends. Germline CDR1 reads SGHTA; CDR2 reads FQGNSA.